These 21 T cell receptor beta chains came from one sample sequenced in a study of T cells in Graves' hyperthyroidism and ophthalmopathy. Amplified regions were TCR beta CDR3 sequences from RNA transcripts. The HTBI primer set served for first-round RT-PCR of the TCR CDR3. TCRdb itself ran the multiplex PCR reads through MiXCR, one entry per CDR3 protein. The data show more than 500,000 distinct CDR3 sequences, roughly 17% seen once. The sample taken for sequencing was blood. The receptor source for this set is a woman under 40 with Graves' hyperthyroidism.

This clonotype has at least ten counts. This sequence joins TRBV12-3 or TRBV12-4 and TRBJ2-7; TRBD1 agrees at 10 bases. CDR3 length: 14 residues. Germline trimming cut 4 bases from V and 3 bases from J; bases unmatched to any gene: 3. The CDR3 DNA follows: TGTGCCAGCAGTTCAAGGGACAGGGGCTACGAGCAGTACTTC. Its translation: CASSSRDRGYEQYF.

This clonotype was picked up one time. V gene TRBV6-1 combines with J gene TRBJ2-6; TRBD2 matches 12 bases. Looked up from germline, CDR1 is MNHNS and CDR2 is SASEGT. CDR3 size: 17 residues. With 7 bases clipped from V and 0 bases from J, the junction kept 4 bases outside the gene matches. Written as DNA, the CDR3 is TGTGCCAGCACCCTAGCGGGAGGGAGCTCTGGGGCCAACGTCCTGACTTTC. It is translated as CASTLAGGSSGANVLTF.

This clonotype was observed at least ten times. V is TRBV24-1 and J is TRBJ2-2, with 8 nucleotides matching TRBD2. This CDR3 has 17 amino acids. Germline V gene lookup returns CDR1 KGHDR and CDR2 SFDVKD. V shed 5 bases and J 5 bases; nucleotides not matched to a gene: 12. The CDR3 reads CATSGFPGLGTTGELFF. CDR3 nucleotides: TGTGCCACCAGTGGCTTTCCGGGACTAGGTACTACCGGGGAGCTGTTTTTT.

The rearrangement uses TRBV10-3 and TRBJ2-7; 14 bases align to TRBD2. J was trimmed by 6 bases and V by 4 bases; bases with no gene match: 11. Germline CDR1 is ENHRY and CDR2 is SYGVKD. The CDR3 is 17 residues long. The CDR3 reads CAISGRVGTSGSGEQYF. The CDR3 coding sequence is TGTGCCATCAGTGGGAGGGTCGGGACTAGCGGGAGTGGCGAGCAGTACTTC.

This clonotype was picked up many times. CDR3 DNA sequence: TGTGCCACGGGGAGGGGGGGAACTGAAGCTTTCTTT. Its protein is CATGRGGTEAFF. V and J are TRBV10-3 and TRBJ1-1; maybe TRBD1 (6 bases). The length of the CDR3 is 12 residues. With 10 bases removed from V and 5 bases from J, the gap between germline ends came to 14 bases. Germline lookup yields CDR1 ENHRY and CDR2 SYGVKD.

Concerning this clonotype itself: A clone one base away is much larger, so this may be a read error. The chain carries TRBV12-3 or TRBV12-4 and TRBJ1-2; unclear D gene. The CDR3 contains 15 residues. This chain's CDR3 is CVSSFDGKANYGYTF. Written as DNA, the CDR3 is TGTGTCAGCAGTTTTGATGGCAAAGCTAACTATGGCTACACCTTC.

This clonotype has ten or more counts. The V gene is TRBV5-1, the J gene TRBJ2-7, with a possible D match to TRBD1 (6 bases). The V and J ends lost 4 bases and 6 bases respectively, with 14 bases between them. The CDR3 consists of 13 residues. The germline V gene encodes CDR1 SGHRS and CDR2 YFSETQ. CDR3: CASSKRQDPEQYF. Written as DNA, the CDR3 is TGCGCCAGCAGCAAAAGACAGGATCCCGAGCAGTACTTC.

This clonotype was detected ten times or more. The rearrangement joins TRBV12-3 or TRBV12-4 to TRBJ2-3; TRBD1 aligns across 7 bases. This CDR3 has 16 residues. The V segment lost 1 base and the J segment 0 bases; nucleotides outside the gene matches: 4. The CDR3 bases are TGTGCCAGCAGTTTAGAGGGGGCACCAAGCACAGATACGCAGTATTTT. This sequence encodes CASSLEGAPSTDTQYF.

This clonotype was observed a handful of times. The chain links TRBV7-9 to TRBJ1-1; D possibly corresponds to TRBD1 (6 bases). V lost 8 bases, J lost 8 bases, and 21 bases lay in between. CDR3 length: 14 amino acids. In germline, CDR1 is SEHNR, CDR2 FQNEAQ (reference sequence). The CDR3 protein is CASCPSWGAREAFF. Written as DNA, the CDR3 is TGTGCCAGCTGTCCGTCTTGGGGGGCAAGGGAAGCTTTCTTT. Supplemented by reference TRBV7-9 and TRBJ1-1, the full variable domain reads DTGVSQNPRHKITKRGQNVTFRCDPISEHNRLYWYRQTLGQGPEFLTYFQNEAQLEKSRLLSDRFSAERPKGSFSTLEIQRTEQGDSAMYLCASCPSWGAREAFFGQGTRLTVV.

This clonotype was observed at least ten times. The rearrangement uses TRBV7-6 and TRBJ2-7; TRBD2 might be the D (6 bases). The V and J ends lost 1 base and 0 bases respectively, with 13 bases between them. Germline V gene sequence: CDR1 SGHVS, CDR2 FNYEAQ. CDR3 length equals 16 residues. CDR3 sequence reads: CASSLEGGTPSYEQYF. The CDR3 DNA reads as TGTGCCAGCAGCTTAGAAGGCGGGACCCCCTCCTACGAGCAGTACTTC.

The sample holds many counts of this clonotype. This chain joins TRBV5-6 and TRBJ2-7, with 9 positions matching TRBD2. The germline V gene encodes CDR1 SGHDT and CDR2 YYEEEE. Losses at the gene ends were 3 bases for V and 5 bases for J; bases not matched to a gene: 3. CDR3 length: 13 residues. DNA of the CDR3: TGTGCCAGCAGCTATGGACTAGCGAACGAGCAGTACTTC. This translates into CASSYGLANEQYF.

The chain joins TRBV4-3 to TRBJ2-7; 9 bases are shared with TRBD1. In germline, CDR1 is LGHNA, CDR2 YSLEER. This CDR3 has 14 amino acids. V lost 5 bases and J lost 4; bases outside the gene matches: 6. The CDR3 loop is CASSKHRGPYEQYF. In DNA form, the CDR3 reads TGCGCCAGCAGCAAACACAGGGGGCCGTACGAGCAGTACTTC.

There are many counts of this clonotype. The J gene is TRBJ2-1, the V gene TRBV27; tentatively, D is TRBD2 (5 bases). V dropped 8 bases and J dropped 6 bases, with 11 bases sitting between them. The CDR3 length is 12 residues. Germline assignment: CDR1 MNHEY and CDR2 SMNVEV (reference sequence). The CDR3 region has the DNA TGTGCCAGCGGAGGTGGGGTCAATGAGCAGTTCTTC. It codes for CASGGGVNEQFF.

Only a few counts were recorded for this clonotype. V is TRBV4-3 and J is TRBJ2-5; 8 bases match TRBD2. The CDR3 consists of 16 residues. Germline CDR1 and CDR2: LGHNA and YSLEER. Losses at the gene ends were 2 bases for V and 4 bases for J; bases not matched to a gene: 9. The CDR3 loop reads CASSQQAGEAGETQYF. The CDR3 coding sequence is TGCGCCAGCAGCCAACAAGCGGGAGAAGCTGGAGAGACCCAGTACTTC.

The rearrangement uses TRBV5-6 and TRBJ1-5, with 7 bases identical to TRBD1. CDR1 is SGHDT, CDR2 YYEEEE, per germline. The V segment lost 4 bases and the J segment 3 bases; nucleotides outside the gene matches: 10. The CDR3 is 16 amino acids. The CDR3 bases are TGTGCCAGCAGCATGGACAGGATGATGCCCAATCAGCCCCAGCATTTT. Its protein product is CASSMDRMMPNQPQHF.

The V gene is TRBV5-8, the J gene TRBJ2-7; 8 bases align to TRBD2. V gave up 0 bases and J gave up 1 base; unmatched junction bases: 3. This CDR3 is built from 15 residues. Per germline, CDR1 SGHTS and CDR2 YDEGEE. This CDR3 reads CASSLGGLESYEQYF. CDR3 sequence (DNA): TGTGCCAGCAGCTTGGGGGGACTAGAATCCTACGAGCAGTACTTC.

This clonotype showed up just a few times. The J gene is TRBJ2-2, the V gene TRBV7-2; 8 bases match TRBD2. CDR3 length: 14 residues. Germline CDR1 SGHTA, CDR2 FQGNSA. Trimming took 3 bases from V and 11 from J; bases not matched to a gene: 8. The CDR3 region has the DNA TGTGCCAGCAGCTTTTTCAGCGGGAGCGGAGAGCTGTTTTTT. Its translation is CASSFFSGSGELFF.

This clonotype was seen more than once but under ten times. The chain employs TRBV24-1 and TRBJ2-5; 9 bases align to TRBD1. The germline V gene has CDR1 KGHDR and CDR2 SFDVKD. V shed 3 bases, J shed 2 bases, and the junction held 6 bases outside the gene matches. The CDR3 runs to 16 residues. The DNA for the CDR3 is TGTGCCACCAGTGATGGGGACAGGGTTTTTCAAGAGACCCAGTACTTC. It is translated as CATSDGDRVFQETQYF.

This clonotype appeared many times. CDR3 protein: CASSLLWTVTYNEQFF. In nucleotides, the CDR3 is TGTGCCAGCAGTTTATTATGGACAGTGACCTACAATGAGCAGTTCTTC. The J gene is TRBJ2-1, the V gene TRBV28; perhaps TRBD1 as D (6 bases). This CDR3 region has 16 residues. CDR1 and CDR2 (germline): MDHEN, SYDVKM. V gave up 1 base and J gave up 2 bases, with 12 bases separating them.

This chain links TRBV28 with TRBJ2-1, with 7 bases aligning to TRBD1. Trimming cost V 6 bases and J 5 bases; bases outside gene matches: 10. Germline values: CDR1 MDHEN, CDR2 SYDVKM. The length of the CDR3 is 15 residues. This CDR3 reads CASRLTGFMDNEQFF. CDR3 coding DNA: TGTGCCAGCAGATTGACAGGGTTTATGGACAATGAGCAGTTCTTC.

This clonotype was recorded at least ten times. The V and J genes are TRBV2 and TRBJ1-2; TRBD1 matches at 7 bases. The junction had 8 bases not matched to a gene; V was cut back by 1 base and J by 6 bases. The CDR3 is 15 residues long. Germline CDR1 SNHLY, CDR2 FYNNEI. CDR3 amino acids: CASSEGGQILDGYTF. For the CDR3, the DNA is TGTGCCAGCAGTGAAGGGGGACAGATTTTGGATGGCTACACCTTC.